The 4 T cell receptor beta chains presented below share a single source sample, sequenced in a study of cytomegalovirus exposure and HLA in healthy donors. Amplification used 60 Vbeta primers and 13 Jbeta primers. Here immunoSEQ multiplex PCR was the method, and the copy in TCRdb shows in-frame clones only, minus some. The sample has about 81,000 clones, around 89% seen once. The sequencing input was PBMCs. The receptors come from a man aged 18 to 29 in good health and CMV-seronegative.

V and J are TRBV5-4 and TRBJ2-1, with a tentative D call TRBD2 (6 bases). CDR1 is SGHNT, CDR2 YYREEE, per germline (reference sequence). This CDR3 is built from 15 residues. Trimming stripped 7 bases from V and 0 bases from J, with 14 bases between. CDR3 in DNA: TGTGCCAGCCAAGGAGGGCCCAACTCCTACAATGAGCAGTTCTTC. Translating gives CASQGGPNSYNEQFF.

V usage is TRBV7-2 and J usage is TRBJ1-1, with a weak D call TRBD1 (5 bases). The V gene's germline CDR1 is SGHTA and CDR2 FQGNSA. V was shortened by 3 bases and J by 4 bases, with 12 bases between the two germline ends. The CDR3 totals 14 residues. The CDR3 here is CASSFTEGTTEAFF. The CDR3 DNA follows: TGTGCCAGCAGCTTCACGGAGGGGACCACTGAAGCTTTCTTT.

Of note for this clone: Germline and junction disagree at one end, which may indicate a read error. The chain is built from TRBV7-9 and TRBJ1-6, with 10 bases matching TRBD1. This CDR3 is built from 16 residues. From germline, CDR1 is SEHNR and CDR2 FQNEAQ (reference sequence). CDR3 DNA sequence: TGTTCCAGCAGCTTAGATCTAGGGACAGGGGACTCACCCCTCCACTTT. Residues: CSSSLDLGTGDSPLHF. The variable domain in full, completed from reference TRBV7-9 and TRBJ1-6, reads DTGVSQNPRHKITKRGQNVTFRCDPISEHNRLYWYRQTLGQGPEFLTYFQNEAQLEKSRLLSDRFSAERPKGSFSTLEIQRTEQGDSAMYLCSSSLDLGTGDSPLHFGNGTRLTVT.

The chain couples TRBV28 to TRBJ2-7, with 8 bases lining up with TRBD1. Germline CDR1 is MDHEN and CDR2 is SYDVKM. V trimming: 5 bases; J trimming: 2 bases; junction bases outside the gene matches: 8. This CDR3 is built from 15 residues. The CDR3 loop reads CASSGSGTGTYEQYF. The CDR3 DNA reads TGTGCCAGCAGTGGGTCCGGGACAGGCACCTACGAGCAGTACTTC.